This TCR beta chain is drawn from a study of shared clonotypes between healthy human individuals. A word on this clone: Its antigen is unidentified.

The table came from immunoSEQ multiplex PCR; TCRdb's copy has only in-frame clones and leaves some out. The sample has about 1.1 million clones, approximately 75% seen once; the top ten hold approximately 0.95%. Study observations and caveats: All-four-donor shared clonotypes had higher generation probabilities than non-shared clonotypes did. Shared across a few donors were roughly 5.3% of the naive CD4 clonotypes.

The CDR3 consists of 14 residues. Germline V gives CDR1 SSHAT, CDR2 FNYEAQ (reference sequence). The V and J ends lost 5 bases and 5 bases respectively, with 13 bases between them. The chain has TRBV7-7 and TRBJ2-1; D gene ambiguous. The TCR sequence derives from a man between 18 and 35 years old in good health. Some clones in this sample may be carry-over from other donors' samples. Input material: memory CD4+ T cells from PBMCs. Subset given: CD45RA-negative fraction. The CDR3 sequence is CASSPGTTNNEQFF. In DNA form, the CDR3 reads TGTGCCAGCAGCCCCGGAACTACAAACAATGAGCAGTTCTTC.